Each of the 32 T cell receptor beta chains below was sequenced from the same sample in a study of metastatic and nonmetastatic thyroid tumors. All patients were treatment-naive before thyroid surgery. TCRdb reanalyzed the PCR reads via MiXCR. This sample has about 41,000 clones; over 10% occur once, and the top ten carry 20% to 25%. Sequences were obtained from blood. The source of these receptors is a female donor with papillary thyroid cancer or a benign thyroid nodule (not recorded which). Some clones in this sample may be carry-over from other donors' samples.

This clone has at least ten counts. The chain couples TRBV7-9 to TRBJ2-7; 10 nucleotides align to TRBD2. Per germline, CDR1 SEHNR and CDR2 FQNEAQ (reference sequence). V lost 0 bases and J lost 6; bases outside the gene matches: 2. The CDR3 spans 14 residues. CDR3 amino acids: CASSLAAGGIEQYF. The CDR3 region has the DNA TGTGCCAGCAGCTTAGCAGCGGGAGGGATCGAGCAGTACTTC.

This clone was seen ten or more times. The chain employs TRBV19 and TRBJ2-1; possibly TRBD1 for D (6 bases). Germline V lookup: CDR1 LNHDA, CDR2 SQIVND (reference sequence). V was shortened by 0 bases and J by 10 bases, with 10 bases between the two germline ends. This CDR3 contains 13 residues. The CDR3 coding sequence is TGTGCCAGTAGTATAGAGGGGGCTTGGGAGCAGTTCTTC. This translates into CASSIEGAWEQFF.

This clone was found many times. This chain connects TRBV5-6 to TRBJ2-5, with 8 positions matching TRBD2. Germline lookup yields CDR1 SGHDT and CDR2 YYEEEE. This CDR3 has 18 amino acids. V shed 1 base and J 2 bases; nucleotides not matched to a gene: 13. DNA of the CDR3: TGTGCCAGCAGCTTGACCCAGCAACTAGCGGATAATCAAGAGACCCAGTACTTC. The encoded protein is CASSLTQQLADNQETQYF.

This clone was detected ten times or more. V usage is TRBV9 and J usage is TRBJ1-5; the D is unclear. V was cut by 4 bases and J by 5 bases, with 13 bases left in between. Germline lookup yields CDR1 SGDLS and CDR2 YYNGEE. The CDR3 has 14 amino acids. The CDR3 sequence is CASSFGLGDQPQHF. The CDR3 nucleotides are TGTGCCAGCAGCTTCGGCCTTGGAGATCAGCCCCAGCATTTT.

This clone was seen at least ten times. This rearrangement joins TRBV2 to TRBJ2-2; 10 positions agree with TRBD2. Per the germline V gene, CDR1 is SNHLY and CDR2 is FYNNEI. The CDR3 sequence is 14 residues long. The trim removed 7 bases at V and 3 bases at J, leaving 2 bases unmatched. The CDR3 protein is CASNLAGDTGELFF. The CDR3 nucleotides read TGTGCCAGCAATCTAGCGGGAGACACCGGGGAGCTGTTTTTT.

Many counts were recorded for this clone. Distinct nucleotide sequences in the sample also encode this CDR3. The chain links TRBV9 to TRBJ2-3; 7 nucleotides align to TRBD1. Germline V gene lookup returns CDR1 SGDLS and CDR2 YYNGEE. The trim removed 0 bases at V and 6 bases at J, leaving 10 bases unmatched. This CDR3 has 16 amino acids. The CDR3 nucleotides are TGTGCCAGCAGCGTAGTCAAGGGGGCCCGTGGGGATACGCAGTATTTT. It yields the protein CASSVVKGARGDTQYF.

At least ten counts were recorded for this clone. The J gene is TRBJ2-7, the V gene TRBV4-2, with TRBD1 matching 7 bases. The germline gives CDR1 LGHNA, CDR2 YNFKEQ. CDR3 length equals 16 residues. Losses at the gene ends were 2 bases for V and 3 bases for J; bases not matched to a gene: 10. The CDR3 reads CASSQNPGTASYEQYF. CDR3 in DNA: TGTGCCAGCAGCCAAAACCCCGGGACAGCTAGCTACGAGCAGTACTTC.

The V and J genes are TRBV3-1 and TRBJ2-7; TRBD2 aligns across 8 bases. V shed 4 bases and J 11 bases; nucleotides not matched to a gene: 10. This CDR3 contains 13 residues. CDR1 is LGHDT, CDR2 YNNKEL, per germline (reference sequence). CDR3 in amino acids: CASSPGLAGGEYF. The CDR3 region has the DNA TGTGCCAGCAGCCCGGGACTGGCGGGAGGAGAGTACTTC.

The V call is TRBV2, the J call TRBJ2-7; D is uncertain. Trimming took 4 bases from V and 10 from J, leaving 17 bases between them. The CDR3 runs 13 residues. Germline-derived CDR1 and CDR2 are SNHLY and FYNNEI. CDR3 sequence (DNA): TGTGCCAGCAGTGTACTTCAGACCTACTATCAGTACTTC. It is translated as CASSVLQTYYQYF.

This clone was seen ten or more times. The rearrangement joins TRBV18 to TRBJ2-7; a weak D match, TRBD1 (5 bases). The V end was cut by 3 bases, the J end by 3 bases, with 9 bases between. Germline V gives CDR1 KGHSH, CDR2 LQKENI. This CDR3 is 13 amino acids long. The CDR3 DNA is TGTGCCAGCTCACCTTCGCAGGGCTACGAGCAGTACTTC. This gives the protein CASSPSQGYEQYF.

This clone was recorded many times. V is TRBV5-4 and J is TRBJ2-7; 9 bases agree with TRBD2. The CDR3 consists of 16 residues. Germline V lookup: CDR1 SGHNT, CDR2 YYREEE (reference sequence). Trimming took 0 bases from V and 6 from J; bases not matched to a gene: 10. The CDR3 region is CASSLAGIAGVSEQYF. The CDR3 region has the DNA TGTGCCAGCAGCTTGGCCGGGATAGCGGGAGTATCCGAGCAGTACTTC.

This clone turned up a few times. The J gene is TRBJ1-6, the V gene TRBV6-1; 7 bases are shared with TRBD1. CDR3 length: 14 amino acids. The V gene's germline CDR1 is MNHNS and CDR2 SASEGT. V shed 5 bases and J 17 bases; nucleotides not matched to a gene: 15. The CDR3 here is CASSTGYRGPSFHF. The CDR3 DNA sequence: TGTGCCAGCAGTACCGGGTACAGGGGCCCCTCCTTCCACTTT.

This clone was observed at least ten times. The CDR3 reads CSVEDPHNTEAFF. The CDR3 nucleotides read TGCAGCGTTGAAGATCCGCACAACACTGAAGCTTTCTTT. The rearrangement uses TRBV29-1 and TRBJ1-1, with D unresolved. Germline V CDR1 and CDR2: SQVTM, ANQGSEA. The CDR3 length is 13 residues. The ends were cut back, 0 bases at V and 2 bases at J, with 7 bases in the middle.

This clone was counted at least ten times. The V gene is TRBV4-1, the J gene TRBJ2-3; 8 bases agree with TRBD1. V was pared by 3 bases and J by 2 bases, with 7 bases of the junction left unmatched. CDR3 size: 16 residues. Germline CDR1 and CDR2: MGHRA and YSYEKL. As DNA, the CDR3 is TGCGCCAGCAGCCAGACCGGGACAGGATCCACAGATACGCAGTATTTT. Translated: CASSQTGTGSTDTQYF.

This clone was seen repeatedly, ten times or more. The chain has TRBV3-1 and TRBJ2-1; 16 nucleotides align to TRBD2. Germline V gene data show CDR1 as LGHDT and CDR2 as YNNKEL (reference sequence). The CDR3 runs 19 residues. With V trimmed by 2 bases and J by 7 bases, 11 bases remained unmatched. The CDR3 DNA sequence: TGTGCCAGCAGCCAAAAGTCCGGGACTAGCGGGAGGGAAGGGAATGAGCAGTTCTTC. This codes for CASSQKSGTSGREGNEQFF.

The V call is TRBV5-1, the J call TRBJ2-7; TRBD1 matches 7 bases. Germline V gene data show CDR1 as SGHRS and CDR2 as YFSETQ. There are 13 residues in the CDR3. V was pared by 0 bases and J by 6 bases, with 3 bases of the junction left unmatched. The CDR3 reads CASSLGQGFEQYF. In DNA form, the CDR3 reads TGCGCCAGCAGCTTGGGACAGGGCTTCGAGCAGTACTTC.

This clone was observed a few times. This may be a read error: a much more frequent sequence differs by one nucleotide. The chain carries TRBV28 and TRBJ2-1; 10 positions agree with TRBD2. CDR1 and CDR2 from the germline V gene are MDHEN and SYDVKM. The CDR3 spans 15 residues. Written as DNA, the CDR3 is TGTGTCAGCGGAGCTAGCGGGAGCTCCTACAATGAGCAGTTCTTC. Translation gives CVSGASGSSYNEQFF.

This clone has a count of ten or more. The chain joins TRBV6-1 to TRBJ2-7; 7 positions agree with TRBD1. The trim removed 5 bases at V and 5 bases at J, leaving 9 bases unmatched. Germline lookup yields CDR1 MNHNS and CDR2 SASEGT. This CDR3 is 14 amino acids long. CDR3 region: CASSHRDSAHEQYF. CDR3 sequence (DNA): TGTGCCAGCAGTCACCGGGACAGTGCGCACGAGCAGTACTTC.

This clone was seen a handful of times. The chain joins TRBV6-1 to TRBJ2-1; TRBD2 might be the D (6 bases). The germline V and J ends were trimmed by 4 bases and 9 bases, with 19 bases remaining between them. Germline V gene data show CDR1 as MNHNS and CDR2 as SASEGT. This CDR3 comprises 15 residues. CDR3 bases: TGTGCCAGCAGTGGTGTAGCGGCAGGTGGTGCTGAGCAGTTCTTC. Amino acid sequence: CASSGVAAGGAEQFF.

As regards this clone: The junction shows a germline mismatch at one end, possibly a read error. CDR3: CAISLAGCREHGNEQFF. DNA for the CDR3: TGTGCCATCAGCTTGGCCGGATGTCGGGAGCACGGCAATGAGCAGTTCTTC. This chain joins TRBV5-6 and TRBJ2-1, with a possible D match to TRBD2 (6 bases). The germline V gene encodes CDR1 SGHDT and CDR2 YYEEEE. This CDR3 has 17 residues.

This clone was seen repeatedly, ten times or more. This chain uses TRBV9 with TRBJ2-1; TRBD2 agrees at 9 bases. This CDR3 is 16 amino acids long. CDR1 and CDR2 from the germline V gene are SGDLS and YYNGEE. V lost 0 bases, J lost 1 base, and 2 bases stayed unmatched. The CDR3 coding sequence is TGTGCCAGCAGCGTAGGCGGGAGGGTTTCCTACAATGAGCAGTTCTTC. Protein: CASSVGGRVSYNEQFF.

This clone was detected ten times or more. This sample includes further DNA sequences coding for the same CDR3. The chain has TRBV20-1 and TRBJ2-3; 7 bases fit TRBD2. CDR3 length: 12 amino acids. Germline values: CDR1 DFQATT, CDR2 SNEGSKA (reference sequence). Trimming at V came to 1 base and at J to 14 bases, leaving 9 bases not matched to a gene. The CDR3 DNA is TGCAGTGCTAGAGCCCCGGGAGGCGGACCGTATTTT. Encoded protein: CSARAPGGGPYF.

This clone was seen many times. The chain has TRBV6-1 and TRBJ2-1; the match to TRBD2 covers 7 bases. The CDR3 extends over 15 amino acids. Germline CDR1 reads MNHNS; CDR2 reads SASEGT. The V and J ends lost 6 bases and 5 bases, in that order; junction bases with no gene match: 10. The CDR3 region is CASRRGLAANNEQFF. The CDR3 bases are TGTGCCAGCAGGCGAGGTCTAGCGGCCAACAATGAGCAGTTCTTC.

This clone was found many times. CDR3 coding DNA: TGTGCCAGCAGCTTGGGAGTTAGCGGGAGGGCCAATGAGCAGTTCTTC. Translating it yields CASSLGVSGRANEQFF. V gene TRBV11-2 combines with J gene TRBJ2-1, with TRBD2 matching 11 bases. V trimming: 3 bases; J trimming: 6 bases; junction bases outside the gene matches: 7. In germline, CDR1 is SGHAT, CDR2 FQNNGV. The CDR3 length is 16 residues.

This clone was observed many times. The chain is built from TRBV4-1 and TRBJ1-1, with a weak D call TRBD1 (6 bases). The CDR3 contains 15 residues. Looked up from germline, CDR1 is MGHRA and CDR2 is YSYEKL. Trimming cost V 4 bases and J 1 base, with 13 bases left between them. Written as DNA, the CDR3 is TGCGCCAGCAGCCTTCCCGGGACAAGGAACACTGAAGCTTTCTTT. Encoded protein: CASSLPGTRNTEAFF.

The sample holds many counts of this clone. V is TRBV11-2 and J is TRBJ2-5; weak D call: TRBD1 (5 bases). The germline V and J ends were trimmed by 0 bases and 5 bases, with 13 bases remaining between them. CDR3 length equals 15 residues. The V gene's germline CDR1 is SGHAT and CDR2 FQNNGV. DNA of the CDR3: TGTGCCAGCAGCTTAGATGCCAGGGAAGTTGAGACCCAGTACTTC. This gives the protein CASSLDAREVETQYF. Full variable domain (remainder filled in from reference TRBV11-2 and TRBJ2-5): EAGVAQSPRYKIIEKRQSVAFWCNPISGHATLYWYQQILGQGPKLLIQFQNNGVVDDSQLPKDRFSAERLKGVDSTLKIQPAKLEDSAVYLCASSLDAREVETQYFGPGTRLLVL.

This clone has a handful of counts. Germline and junction disagree at one end, which may indicate a read error. This sample includes further DNA sequences coding for the same CDR3. The genes are TRBV6-4 and TRBJ2-3; D uncertain. Germline V gene data show CDR1 as MRHNA and CDR2 as SNTAGT. The length of the CDR3 is 14 residues. DNA for the CDR3: TGTGCCAGCAGTGACCGCGCGAGCACGGATACGCAGTATTTT. Translating it yields CASSDRASTDTQYF.

A few counts support this clone. The chain joins TRBV12-3 or TRBV12-4 to TRBJ2-2; D remains ambiguous. Trimming took 3 bases from V and 6 from J, leaving 11 bases between them. CDR3 size: 14 residues. CDR3 in amino acids: CASSLLQVPGELFF. The CDR3, as DNA: TGTGCCAGCAGTTTGTTGCAGGTCCCCGGGGAGCTGTTTTTT.

Ten or more counts support this clone. The rearrangement links TRBV4-2 to TRBJ2-2, with no clear D. The CDR3 contains 14 residues. Germline CDR1 is LGHNA and CDR2 is YNFKEQ. V lost 4 bases to trimming and J lost 3 bases, with 9 bases between them. DNA of the CDR3: TGTGCCAGCAGCCCCAATCGTCACACCGGGGAGCTGTTTTTT. This encodes CASSPNRHTGELFF.

This clone was seen ten or more times. The chain uses TRBV12-3 or TRBV12-4 and TRBJ2-5, with D possibly TRBD1 on 6 matching bases. The CDR3 loop spans 14 amino acids. V was clipped by 6 bases and J by 5 bases, with 16 bases between them. CDR3 sequence (DNA): TGTGCCAGCAGGAACACAGGGTTGCGGGAGACCCAGTACTTC. It specifies CASRNTGLRETQYF.

This clone was observed a few times. Given a much more abundant clone one base away, this may be a read error. The V and J genes are TRBV29-1 and TRBJ2-1; 11 nucleotides line up with TRBD2. This CDR3 has 13 amino acids. V trimming: 6 bases; J trimming: 10 bases; junction bases outside the gene matches: 8. Germline V CDR1 and CDR2: SQVTM, ANQGSEA. The DNA for the CDR3 is TGCAGCGTGGGCAGTACTAGCGGGAGAGAGCAGTTCTTC. Encoded protein: CSVGSTSGREQFF.

This clone was observed at least ten times. The chain couples TRBV20-1 to TRBJ1-2, with unresolved D. V lost 3 bases, J lost 4 bases, and 12 bases lay in between. Germline assignment: CDR1 DFQATT and CDR2 SNEGSKA (reference sequence). CDR3 length equals 13 residues. This CDR3 reads CSARISRSYGYTF. As DNA, the CDR3 is TGCAGTGCTAGGATATCGCGGTCCTATGGCTACACCTTC.